Listed here is a single T cell receptor (beta chain). The junction differs from germline at one of its ends, possibly a read error. PCR was performed using 60 Vbeta and 13 Jbeta primers. Clones were read by immunoSEQ multiplex PCR, and TCRdb kept only the in-frame ones, dropping some. Of under 150,000 clones listed, around 80% are singletons. This CDR3 comprises 14 residues. Germline CDR1 MNHEY, CDR2 SVGAGI. This entry belongs to a study of cytomegalovirus exposure and HLA in healthy donors. This clonotype originated in a young man in good health and CMV-seronegative. The rearrangement uses TRBV6-5 and TRBJ2-7, with 9 nucleotides matching TRBD1. Sequenced material: PBMCs. The CDR3 nucleotides read TGTGCCGGCAGTCGGACAGGGGTCGGCTACGAGCAGTACTTC. It codes for CAGSRTGVGYEQYF.